The clone carrying this TCR beta chain was picked up a small number of times. The data belong to a study of blood T cell repertoires in COVID-19. Study background: PBMCs, B-cell-depleted T cells, or T cells provided the cDNA or gDNA that made up the material.

The CDR3 contains 12 residues. CDR1 is GTSNPN and CDR2 is SVGIG in the germline V gene (reference sequence). In the study's own analysis: The authors estimated nucleated cell counts from reference gene primer amplification. Sequenced by immunoSEQ multiplex PCR; TCRdb stores in-frame clones only, minus some. For V, J and clone size, that table is used; D and trimming come from the DNA. This sample has fewer than 250,000 clones, with about 83% found just once. The TCR comes from a man aged 50 to 59 with acute or convalescent COVID-19. The genes are TRBV30 and TRBJ2-1, with 7 bases aligning to TRBD1. The sample taken for sequencing was peripheral blood. CDR3 nucleotide sequence: TGTGTGGGGACAGTCTCCTACAATGAGCAGTTCTTC. Translated: CVGTVSYNEQFF. Drawing the rest from reference TRBV30 and TRBJ2-1, the complete variable domain is SQTIHQWPATLVQPVGSPLSLECTVEGTSNPNLYWYRQAAGRGLQLLFYSVGIGQISSEVPQNLSASRPQDRQFILSSKKLLLSDSGFYLCVGTVSYNEQFFGPGTRLTVL.